This T cell receptor (beta chain) is from a study of blood T cells in healthy people across ages. There are 15 residues in the CDR3. V was pared by 0 bases and J by 5 bases, with 10 bases between. Germline V CDR1 and CDR2: WNHNN, SYGVQD (reference sequence). It was with a sample-barcoded 5' primer and a J-beta primer mix that a second PCR of roughly 7 to 11 cycles was run. TCRdb passed the 5' RACE reads through MiXCR, listing each CDR3 protein once. Of fewer than 2,000,000 distinct CDR3 sequences in the sample, roughly a third are singletons; the top ten hold 11%. Sequenced: blood. The sequence derives from a woman in her twenties or thirties in good health. This chain connects TRBV10-1 to TRBJ1-4; the D is unclear. This CDR3 is CASSESKGDNEKLFF. CDR3 DNA sequence: TGCGCCAGCAGTGAGTCGAAGGGCGACAATGAAAAACTGTTTTTT.